The 21 T cell receptor beta chains below were found in one sample sequenced in a study of cytomegalovirus exposure and HLA in healthy donors. Sequenced by immunoSEQ multiplex PCR; TCRdb stores in-frame clones only, minus some. The sample gives around 150,000 clones, approximately 87% of which show up once; approximately 5% is in the top ten. Source material: PBMCs. These receptors all come from a woman aged 30 to 39 in good health and CMV-seronegative.

This clone was observed a few times. The chain combines TRBV11-2 with TRBJ2-7; 13 bases are a match to TRBD2. The J segment lost 2 bases and the V segment lost 8 bases, leaving 9 bases of the junction unmatched. Looked up from germline, CDR1 is SGHAT and CDR2 is FQNNGV. The CDR3 runs to 16 residues. The CDR3 DNA sequence: TGTGCCAGCTCCCGGACTAGCGGGAGCGTTCCCTACGAGCAGTACTTC. Translating gives CASSRTSGSVPYEQYF.

The rearrangement links TRBV2 to TRBJ1-5, with D unclear. This CDR3 is 14 amino acids long. V was cut by 6 bases and J by 0 bases, with 9 bases left in between. The germline V gene encodes CDR1 SNHLY and CDR2 FYNNEI. CDR3 in DNA: TGTGCCAGCAGGGTCGGTTATAGCAATCAGCCCCAGCATTTT. Residues: CASRVGYSNQPQHF.

Here the CDR3 DNA reads TGTGCCAGCAGCTTGGCCCGGGTGGCAGAACTATACGAGCAGTACTTC. Translated, it gives CASSLARVAELYEQYF. This chain connects TRBV5-6 to TRBJ2-7; no clear D gene. The CDR3 extends over 16 amino acids. The germline V gene has CDR1 SGHDT and CDR2 YYEEEE. Trimming took off 0 bases at V and 4 bases at J, with 17 bases between the two ends.

V gene TRBV11-3 combines with J gene TRBJ2-5, with 7 positions matching TRBD2. Trimming cost V 4 bases and J 0 bases; bases outside gene matches: 11. The CDR3 consists of 17 residues. Germline V gives CDR1 SGHNT, CDR2 YENEEA. The CDR3 coding sequence is TGTGCCAGCAGCTCTGGGACTAACCGCTGGTACCAAGAGACCCAGTACTTC. This encodes CASSSGTNRWYQETQYF.

The gene calls are TRBV4-3 and TRBJ2-2; 8 bases match TRBD2. This CDR3 has 16 residues. Trimming removed 3 bases from V and 3 bases from J; junction bases left unmatched: 6. Per germline, CDR1 LGHNA and CDR2 YSLEER. The CDR3 reads CASSHSAGAHTGELFF. DNA of the CDR3: TGCGCCAGCAGCCACTCAGCGGGGGCCCACACCGGGGAGCTGTTTTTT.

V is TRBV19 and J is TRBJ1-1; 12 bases are shared with TRBD1. The CDR3 runs 14 residues. Germline V gene sequence: CDR1 LNHDA, CDR2 SQIVND (reference sequence). The ends lost 9 bases at V and 5 bases at J; junction bases unmatched: 7. The CDR3: CASGTGGAGTEAFF. The CDR3, as DNA: TGTGCCAGCGGGACAGGGGGCGCCGGAACTGAAGCTTTCTTT.

This clone was found once. This chain joins TRBV7-2 and TRBJ2-3; 14 bases agree with TRBD2. CDR1 and CDR2 from the germline V gene are SGHTA and FQGNSA. The CDR3 extends over 17 amino acids. Trimming took 6 bases from V and 5 from J; bases not matched to a gene: 10. The CDR3 reads CASRPGLAGGPLDTQYF. The CDR3 DNA reads TGTGCCAGCAGGCCCGGACTAGCGGGGGGCCCCTTAGATACGCAGTATTTT.

This sequence joins TRBV5-6 and TRBJ1-2, with a tentative D call TRBD1 (6 bases). This CDR3 region has 13 residues. V was trimmed by 4 bases and J by 5 bases, leaving 12 bases between them. Per germline, CDR1 SGHDT and CDR2 YYEEEE. CDR3: CASSVTGSYGYTF. The CDR3 region has the DNA TGTGCCAGCAGCGTAACAGGGTCGTATGGCTACACCTTC.

V and J are TRBV5-6 and TRBJ2-1; 11 bases are shared with TRBD2. This CDR3 contains 15 residues. V dropped 0 bases and J dropped 6; count of bases not matched to a gene: 2. Looked up from germline, CDR1 is SGHDT and CDR2 is YYEEEE. This chain's CDR3 is CASSLGLAGINEQFF. The DNA of the CDR3 is TGTGCCAGCAGCTTGGGACTAGCGGGGATCAATGAGCAGTTCTTC. Based on the CDR3 plus reference TRBV5-6 and TRBJ2-1, the full variable domain is DAGVTQSPTHLIKTRGQQVTLRCSPKSGHDTVSWYQQALGQGPQFIFQYYEEEERQRGNFPDRFSGHQFPNYSSELNVNALLLGDSALYLCASSLGLAGINEQFFGPGTRLTVL.

In DNA, the CDR3 is TGTGCCAGCAGCTTAAGCGGGGGCCCCGGAGAGACCCAGTACTTC. Translation gives CASSLSGGPGETQYF. The chain couples TRBV7-3 to TRBJ2-5, with D perhaps matching TRBD2 (7 bases). V lost 1 base and J 4 bases, leaving 13 bases between the germline ends. The CDR3 totals 15 residues. CDR1 is SGHTA and CDR2 is FQGTGA in the germline V gene.

The V call is TRBV7-3, the J call TRBJ2-2, with TRBD2 identical over 9 bases. The V and J ends lost 0 bases and 6 bases, in that order; junction bases with no gene match: 2. Germline V gene lookup returns CDR1 SGHTA and CDR2 FQGTGA. The CDR3 has 15 residues. CDR3 bases: TGTGCCAGCAGCTTAACAGCGGGGGGCCCCGGGGAGCTGTTTTTT. Translation gives CASSLTAGGPGELFF.

V usage is TRBV11-3 and J usage is TRBJ2-3; the D gene is possibly TRBD1 (6 bases). Between the trimmed V and J ends, which lost 2 bases and 0 bases, there was a span of 9 bases. The CDR3 is made up of 15 amino acids. The germline CDR1 and CDR2 sequences are SGHNT and YENEEA. The CDR3, as DNA: TGTGCCAGCAGCTTACGCCAGGGGAGCACAGATACGCAGTATTTT. Translating gives CASSLRQGSTDTQYF.

J is TRBJ1-1 and V is TRBV6-5; D gene uncertain. Germline CDR1 MNHEY, CDR2 SVGAGI. CDR3 size: 15 residues. V lost 5 bases and J 0 bases, leaving 13 bases between the germline ends. The CDR3 sequence: CASSSADTVNTEAFF. CDR3 DNA: TGTGCCAGCAGTAGCGCAGATACTGTGAACACTGAAGCTTTCTTT.

The chain joins TRBV2 to TRBJ2-1; D is ambiguous. The CDR3 is 13 amino acids. With 10 bases removed from V and 6 bases from J, the gap between germline ends came to 16 bases. In germline, CDR1 is SNHLY, CDR2 FYNNEI. CDR3 protein: CATLYSTANEQFF. CDR3 DNA: TGTGCCACCCTATATTCGACTGCCAATGAGCAGTTCTTC.

CDR3 DNA: TGTGCCAGTTGTGGGAGGACTAATGAAAAACTGTTTTTT. Protein: CASCGRTNEKLFF. V gene TRBV19 combines with J gene TRBJ1-4; D gene unclear. The V end lost 8 bases, the J end lost 2 bases, and 9 bases lay between the germline ends. The CDR3 has 13 residues. Germline V gene data show CDR1 as LNHDA and CDR2 as SQIVND (reference sequence).

V gene TRBV5-1 combines with J gene TRBJ2-3; 8 positions agree with TRBD2. Trimming cost V 0 bases and J 1 base; bases outside gene matches: 4. Germline loops: CDR1 SGHRS, CDR2 YFSETQ. This CDR3 comprises 16 residues. The DNA for the CDR3 is TGCGCCAGCAGCTTGGCATCAGCGGGAGGCACAGATACGCAGTATTTT. It encodes CASSLASAGGTDTQYF.

Details on this clone: At the DNA level, this CDR3 is encoded by other sequences in the same sample as well. CDR3 DNA: TGTGCCAGCAGTTTAGCAGGGTACGAGCAGTACTTC. As protein: CASSLAGYEQYF. This chain connects TRBV28 to TRBJ2-7; D is possibly TRBD1 (5 bases). Germline V gene data show CDR1 as MDHEN and CDR2 as SYDVKM. The CDR3 consists of 12 residues. The germline V and J ends were trimmed by 2 bases and 4 bases, with 6 bases remaining between them. The complete variable domain, with remaining parts taken from reference TRBV28 and TRBJ2-7, reads DVKVTQSSRYLVKRTGEKVFLECVQDMDHENMFWYRQDPGLGLRLIYFSYDVKMKEKGDIPEGYSVSREKKERFSLILESASTNQTSMYLCASSLAGYEQYFGPGTRLTVT.

In this sample, this clone turned up once. The chain employs TRBV19 and TRBJ2-7; TRBD1 matches at 9 bases. The V and J ends lost 3 bases and 6 bases, in that order; junction bases with no gene match: 9. Germline loops: CDR1 LNHDA, CDR2 SQIVND (reference sequence). This CDR3 is built from 15 residues. The CDR3: CASSINTGGPGEQYF. The CDR3 DNA sequence: TGTGCCAGTAGTATCAACACAGGGGGCCCCGGCGAGCAGTACTTC.

The V call is TRBV6-1, the J call TRBJ1-3; D ambiguous. The CDR3 runs 15 residues. Germline lookup yields CDR1 MNHNS and CDR2 SASEGT. Between the trimmed V and J ends, which lost 3 bases and 0 bases, there was a span of 9 bases. In DNA, the CDR3 is TGTGCCAGCAGTGACCTGACAAGCTCTGGAAACACCATATATTTT. It encodes CASSDLTSSGNTIYF.

A single count supports this clone. V and J are TRBV5-1 and TRBJ2-7; 7 bases are a match to TRBD1. Losses at the gene ends were 4 bases for V and 1 base for J; bases not matched to a gene: 2. The CDR3 contains 13 residues. The germline V gene encodes CDR1 SGHRS and CDR2 YFSETQ. This CDR3 is CASSPQGSYEQYF. The CDR3 nucleotides read TGCGCCAGCAGCCCACAGGGGTCCTACGAGCAGTACTTC.

The chain joins TRBV7-6 to TRBJ2-5; TRBD2 might be the D (5 bases). Germline V CDR1 and CDR2: SGHVS, FNYEAQ. The V end lost 7 bases, the J end lost 9 bases, and 24 bases lay between the germline ends. CDR3 length: 15 residues. The CDR3 bases are TGTGCCAGCAACTTTAAATCGGGGTCCGTGTCGTCCCAGTACTTC. Amino acids: CASNFKSGSVSSQYF.